The 30 T cell receptor beta chains below come from one sample, sequenced in a study of naive and memory T cell subsets. Two oligonucleotides, mixed equimolar, formed the beta constant-region primer covering TRBC1 and TRBC2. Nested alpha and beta constant-region primers with the SP2 primer drove four PCR rounds on ligated cDNA. One entry per CDR3 protein results from TCRdb running MiXCR on the UMI-ligation and nested PCR reads. The sample lists roughly 150,000 distinct CDR3 sequences; 22% were seen once. Points from the study as a whole: A few larger clonotypes appeared in naive repertoires, especially CD8, possibly memory cells re-expressing CD45RA.

These receptors are not linked to any known antigen. The specimen was naive CD4+ T cells from blood. Source of these receptors: a human donor in good health.

This sequence joins TRBV27 and TRBJ2-1, with 11 bases matching TRBD2. The CDR3 contains 16 residues. With V trimmed by 5 bases and J by 5 bases, 8 bases remained unmatched. CDR1 and CDR2 (germline): MNHEY, SMNVEV (reference sequence). The CDR3 loop is CASSTRLAGRNNEQFF. The CDR3 DNA sequence: TGTGCCAGCAGTACCCGACTAGCGGGGAGGAACAATGAGCAGTTCTTC.

There are a few counts of this clonotype. V usage is TRBV5-5 and J usage is TRBJ2-4; D may be TRBD1 (6 bases). The CDR3 covers 14 residues. Germline CDR1 SGHKS, CDR2 YYEKEE (reference sequence). V shed 4 bases and J shed 2 bases, with 10 bases lying between them. The CDR3 DNA is TGTGCCAGCAGCAGCAGGGGCACCAAAAACATTCAGTACTTC. Protein sequence: CASSSRGTKNIQYF.

This clonotype was seen only a few times. The chain couples TRBV30 to TRBJ2-5; the match to TRBD2 covers 9 bases. Per germline, CDR1 GTSNPN and CDR2 SVGIG (reference sequence). CDR3 length: 15 amino acids. Unmatched junction bases numbered 9, after V lost 2 bases and J lost 5 bases. This CDR3 reads CAWSLRTSGRETQYF. The CDR3 DNA follows: TGTGCCTGGAGTCTCCGAACCAGCGGGAGGGAGACCCAGTACTTC.

The chain couples TRBV5-6 to TRBJ2-1; the D is unclear. The V end was cut by 0 bases, the J end by 5 bases, with 12 bases between. CDR1 is SGHDT and CDR2 is YYEEEE in the germline V gene. This CDR3 has 15 residues. CDR3 bases: TGTGCCAGCAGCTTGGCGTTAGGCGCCAACAATGAGCAGTTCTTC. Its translation is CASSLALGANNEQFF.

This clonotype was observed a handful of times. V and J are TRBV5-1 and TRBJ2-7; D gene unclear. Trimming stripped 4 bases from V and 5 bases from J, with 10 bases between. Germline CDR1 SGHRS, CDR2 YFSETQ. CDR3 length: 12 residues. The CDR3, as DNA: TGCGCCAGCAGCGTGGGTGTCCACGAGCAGTACTTC. Translated, it gives CASSVGVHEQYF.

The rearrangement links TRBV28 to TRBJ2-6; 8 bases fit TRBD1. Trimming took 3 bases from V and 2 from J; bases not matched to a gene: 6. The length of the CDR3 is 17 residues. Germline V CDR1 and CDR2: MDHEN, SYDVKM. CDR3 DNA: TGTGCCAGCAGTTTCGGACAGGGACTTCCTGGGGCCAACGTCCTGACTTTC. Translation gives CASSFGQGLPGANVLTF.

This clonotype was seen at least ten times. The V gene is TRBV12-3 or TRBV12-4, the J gene TRBJ1-5, with 7 bases lining up with TRBD1. V was clipped by 5 bases and J by 3 bases; unmatched bases: 7. This CDR3 is 15 amino acids long. The CDR3 spells CASSAPGQHNQPQHF. CDR3 nucleotides: TGTGCCAGCAGTGCGCCGGGACAGCACAATCAGCCCCAGCATTTT.

Many counts were recorded for this clonotype. The chain uses TRBV7-2 and TRBJ2-1, with 9 nucleotides matching TRBD2. Germline loops: CDR1 SGHTA, CDR2 FQGNSA. CDR3 length equals 16 residues. The trim removed 3 bases at V and 3 bases at J, leaving 6 bases unmatched. CDR3 in amino acids: CASSFSGRKIYNEQFF. The CDR3, as DNA: TGTGCCAGCAGCTTTAGCGGGAGAAAGATCTACAATGAGCAGTTCTTC.

This chain links TRBV9 with TRBJ2-3; D unclear. V was cut by 1 base and J by 0 bases, with 6 bases left in between. The CDR3 runs 14 residues. CDR1 is SGDLS, CDR2 YYNGEE, per germline. DNA for the CDR3: TGTGCCAGCAGCGTACAAGCTAGCACAGATACGCAGTATTTT. Its translation: CASSVQASTDTQYF.

The V call is TRBV18, the J call TRBJ2-5, with D maybe TRBD2 (5 bases). Germline V lookup: CDR1 KGHSH, CDR2 LQKENI. Deletions cut 3 bases from V and 4 bases from J, with 9 bases between. The CDR3 extends over 13 amino acids. The CDR3 DNA follows: TGTGCCAGCTCACCTTTCGCGGGAGAGACCCAGTACTTC. This encodes CASSPFAGETQYF.

The chain combines TRBV3-1 with TRBJ2-5; D not resolved. Per the germline V gene, CDR1 is LGHDT and CDR2 is YNNKEL (reference sequence). The CDR3 runs 11 residues. V lost 2 bases and J 7 bases, leaving 5 bases between the germline ends. CDR3 sequence: CASSQSRTQYF. In DNA form, the CDR3 reads TGTGCCAGCAGCCAATCGAGGACCCAGTACTTC.

The rearrangement joins TRBV7-9 to TRBJ2-5; D is unresolved. V was shortened by 2 bases and J by 5 bases, with 3 bases between the two germline ends. CDR3 length: 11 amino acids. Germline-derived CDR1 and CDR2 are SEHNR and FQNEAQ (reference sequence). The CDR3 protein is CASSLMETQYF. The CDR3 DNA reads TGTGCCAGCAGCTTAATGGAGACCCAGTACTTC.

Many counts were recorded for this clonotype. The V call is TRBV6-5, the J call TRBJ2-7, with 11 bases identical to TRBD2. Losses at the gene ends were 5 bases for V and 4 bases for J; bases not matched to a gene: 7. Per the germline V gene, CDR1 is MNHEY and CDR2 is SVGAGI. This CDR3 contains 15 residues. CDR3 amino acids: CASSTPSGRIYEQYF. In DNA form, the CDR3 reads TGTGCCAGCAGTACCCCTAGCGGGAGGATTTACGAGCAGTACTTC.

The chain recombines TRBV29-1 with TRBJ2-2; 7 bases line up with TRBD2. The CDR3 covers 17 residues. The germline V gene encodes CDR1 SQVTM and CDR2 ANQGSEA. J gave up 7 bases and V 5 bases, and 19 bases lay outside the gene matches. The CDR3 sequence is CSVIPGPRGVTVGELFF. The CDR3 DNA sequence: TGCAGCGTTATCCCGGGTCCTCGGGGGGTGACGGTCGGGGAGCTGTTTTTT.

This clonotype has just a few counts. The rearrangement joins TRBV7-6 to TRBJ2-1; the match to TRBD2 covers 8 bases. CDR1 SGHVS and CDR2 FNYEAQ come from the germline V gene. With V trimmed by 5 bases and J by 9 bases, 9 bases remained unmatched. The CDR3 is made up of 14 amino acids. Here the CDR3 reads CASSPREGGIEQFF. CDR3 in DNA: TGTGCCAGCAGCCCCCGGGAGGGTGGGATTGAGCAGTTCTTC. Full variable domain (missing parts from reference TRBV7-6 and TRBJ2-1): GAGVSQSPRYKVTKRGQDVALRCDPISGHVSLYWYRQALGQGPEFLTYFNYEAQQDKSGLPNDRFSAERPEGSISTLTIQRTEQRDSAMYRCASSPREGGIEQFFGPGTRLTVL.

This sequence joins TRBV5-1 and TRBJ2-5, with TRBD1 matching 7 bases. This CDR3 spans 16 amino acids. Germline CDR1 is SGHRS and CDR2 is YFSETQ. After removal of 0 bases from V and 1 base from J, the junction contained 6 bases not matched to a gene. The CDR3 DNA follows: TGCGCCAGCAGCTTGGTCCCCGGGACAGCCCAAGAGACCCAGTACTTC. Translating it yields CASSLVPGTAQETQYF.

In its sample, this clonotype was seen a few times. CDR3 sequence reads: CASNQPGGNQPQHF. In nucleotides, the CDR3 is TGTGCCAGCAATCAACCAGGGGGCAATCAGCCCCAGCATTTT. The genes are TRBV28 and TRBJ1-5; D may be TRBD1 (6 bases). Germline CDR1 and CDR2: MDHEN and SYDVKM. The V gene lost 7 bases and the J gene lost 2 bases, with 12 bases spanning the gap. The CDR3 has 14 residues.

This clonotype showed up just a few times. The gene calls are TRBV7-9 and TRBJ2-4, with D tentatively TRBD2 (5 bases). The CDR3 length is 16 residues. CDR1 and CDR2 from the germline V gene are SEHNR and FQNEAQ (reference sequence). V lost 1 base and J lost 2, with 12 bases in between. The CDR3 loop is CASSLVGGLSKNIQYF. The DNA for the CDR3 is TGTGCCAGCAGCTTAGTTGGCGGGCTATCCAAAAACATTCAGTACTTC.

This clonotype was found many times. The chain recombines TRBV9 with TRBJ2-2, with D possibly TRBD1 on 5 matching bases. Germline lookup yields CDR1 SGDLS and CDR2 YYNGEE. V was clipped by 4 bases and J by 7 bases, with 14 bases between them. This CDR3 is built from 14 residues. The CDR3 protein is CASSRRTTFGELFF. DNA for the CDR3: TGTGCCAGCAGCAGACGGACAACCTTCGGGGAGCTGTTTTTT.

The chain links TRBV7-2 to TRBJ1-1; 7 bases align to TRBD1. The CDR3 consists of 13 residues. The trim removed 5 bases at V and 10 bases at J, leaving 10 bases unmatched. Germline V gene lookup returns CDR1 SGHTA and CDR2 FQGNSA. This chain's CDR3 is CASSIPQGRRAFF. CDR3 in DNA: TGTGCCAGCAGCATACCACAGGGGAGGAGAGCTTTCTTT.

This clonotype was seen only a few times. The rearrangement uses TRBV19 and TRBJ2-7; D is unclear. This CDR3 has 12 residues. Germline V lookup: CDR1 LNHDA, CDR2 SQIVND (reference sequence). V lost 1 base and J 2 bases, leaving 3 bases between the germline ends. The DNA for the CDR3 is TGTGCCAGTAGTATAGGCCCCTACGAGCAGTACTTC. Its protein product is CASSIGPYEQYF.

This clonotype was picked up a small number of times. The V gene is TRBV6-6, the J gene TRBJ2-7; D perhaps matches TRBD1 (5 bases). The V gene lost 6 bases and the J gene lost 1 base, with 16 bases spanning the gap. The CDR3 is 15 residues long. Germline-derived CDR1 and CDR2 are MNHNY and SVGAGI (reference sequence). The CDR3 bases are TGTGCCAGCAGCGCCGGTCAGGGAAGGTCCTACGAGCAGTACTTC. It codes for CASSAGQGRSYEQYF.

This sequence joins TRBV7-9 and TRBJ1-5; D perhaps matches TRBD1 (5 bases). Germline-derived CDR1 and CDR2 are SEHNR and FQNEAQ (reference sequence). V shed 5 bases and J shed 3 bases, with 11 bases lying between them. This CDR3 has 14 amino acids. This CDR3 is CASSQPGANQPQHF. The CDR3 coding sequence is TGTGCCAGCAGCCAGCCTGGGGCCAATCAGCCCCAGCATTTT.

This chain uses TRBV5-1 with TRBJ2-1; the match to TRBD2 covers 13 bases. Per germline, CDR1 SGHRS and CDR2 YFSETQ. The V and J ends lost 7 bases and 4 bases, in that order; junction bases with no gene match: 14. The CDR3 loop spans 18 amino acids. CDR3 nucleotide sequence: TGCGCCAGCCGAACGGGACTAGCGGGAACGTATCCATACAATGAGCAGTTCTTC. This encodes CASRTGLAGTYPYNEQFF.

V usage is TRBV4-1 and J usage is TRBJ2-7; D is ambiguous. Trimming shortened V by 0 bases and J by 2 bases, and 14 bases separated the two germline ends. CDR3 length: 16 residues. Germline V gives CDR1 MGHRA, CDR2 YSYEKL. CDR3 in amino acids: CASSQELAVGAYEQYF. The DNA of the CDR3 is TGCGCCAGCAGCCAAGAGTTGGCAGTTGGGGCCTACGAGCAGTACTTC.

This clonotype was seen more than once but under ten times. V gene TRBV7-6 combines with J gene TRBJ2-1; TRBD1 matches at 7 bases. V trimming: 3 bases; J trimming: 5 bases; junction bases outside the gene matches: 10. This CDR3 contains 16 residues. Germline assignment: CDR1 SGHVS and CDR2 FNYEAQ. Here the CDR3 reads CASSFFTGQFNNEQFF. DNA of the CDR3: TGTGCCAGCAGCTTTTTTACGGGACAGTTTAACAATGAGCAGTTCTTC.

V usage is TRBV28 and J usage is TRBJ1-5; a possible D gene is TRBD1 (5 bases). The CDR3 has 14 amino acids. CDR1 and CDR2 from the germline V gene are MDHEN and SYDVKM. V gave up 5 bases and J gave up 5 bases, with 13 bases separating them. The DNA of the CDR3 is TGTGCCAGCAGTGAGTCGGGGACCCATCAGCCCCAGCATTTT. Translation: CASSESGTHQPQHF.

The V call is TRBV18, the J call TRBJ1-2, with D unclear. In germline, CDR1 is KGHSH, CDR2 LQKENI. V was shortened by 6 bases and J by 0 bases, with 11 bases between the two germline ends. The length of the CDR3 is 14 residues. CDR3 DNA sequence: TGTGCCAGCTCCCAGGACCGAGCTAACTATGGCTACACCTTC. Its translation: CASSQDRANYGYTF.

CDR3 region: CSHGAGGSVSEQFF. The CDR3, as DNA: TGCAGCCACGGTGCAGGGGGCTCCGTAAGTGAGCAGTTCTTC. V gene TRBV29-1 combines with J gene TRBJ2-1; 8 bases map to TRBD1. Germline loops: CDR1 SQVTM, CDR2 ANQGSEA. V lost 8 bases to trimming and J lost 9 bases; unmatched junction nucleotides: 15. The CDR3 loop spans 14 amino acids.

The chain couples TRBV4-1 to TRBJ1-6; no firm D call. This CDR3 is 16 amino acids long. Germline V lookup: CDR1 MGHRA, CDR2 YSYEKL. The V and J ends lost 1 base and 0 bases respectively, with 7 bases between them. The chain's CDR3 is CASSQAASSYNSPLHF. The CDR3 nucleotides read TGCGCCAGCAGCCAAGCCGCGAGCTCCTATAATTCACCCCTCCACTTT.